What follows are 19 T cell receptor beta chains derived from one specimen sequenced in a study of cytotoxic CD8 clonotypes in ibrutinib-treated CLL. Repertoires were generated with immunoSEQ multiplex PCR, while TCRdb's copy carries only in-frame clones and drops some. The sample lists fewer than 400,000 clones; under 70% were seen once. Sequenced material: PBMCs, taken after 36 months of ibrutinib treatment. These receptors were collected from a human donor with chronic lymphocytic leukemia.

This clone was found a few times. Different DNA sequences within this sample yield the same CDR3. The rearrangement uses TRBV7-9 and TRBJ1-2; D ambiguous. The germline CDR1 and CDR2 sequences are SEHNR and FQNEAQ (reference sequence). With 1 base removed from V and 5 bases from J, the gap between germline ends came to 5 bases. The CDR3 is made up of 12 amino acids. CDR3 sequence: CASSLGAYGYTF. The CDR3 DNA follows: TGTGCCAGCAGCTTAGGAGCATATGGCTACACCTTC.

V and J are TRBV5-6 and TRBJ1-5; D uncertain. CDR1 and CDR2 from the germline V gene are SGHDT and YYEEEE. The CDR3 contains 16 residues. V was shortened by 1 base and J by 0 bases, with 11 bases between the two germline ends. In DNA form, the CDR3 reads TGTGCCAGCAGCTTGTACGGTCCTGGTAGCAATCAGCCCCAGCATTTT. Translating it yields CASSLYGPGSNQPQHF.

J is TRBJ2-7 and V is TRBV27, with 9 bases matching TRBD1. Germline V lookup: CDR1 MNHEY, CDR2 SMNVEV (reference sequence). CDR3 length: 13 amino acids. V shed 6 bases and J 3 bases; nucleotides not matched to a gene: 3. Written as DNA, the CDR3 is TGTGCCAGCAGCCAGACAGGGGGCTACGAGCAGTACTTC. As protein: CASSQTGGYEQYF.

This clone was seen repeatedly, ten times or more. The sample has other DNA sequences that encode this CDR3 too. The chain employs TRBV7-2 and TRBJ2-7; 11 bases map to TRBD2. CDR1 is SGHTA and CDR2 is FQGNSA in the germline V gene. This CDR3 comprises 14 residues. Trimming cost V 2 bases and J 3 bases; bases outside gene matches: 0. The CDR3 region is CASSLTSGGYEQYF. CDR3 sequence (DNA): TGTGCCAGCAGCTTAACTAGCGGGGGCTACGAGCAGTACTTC. Full variable domain (missing parts from reference TRBV7-2 and TRBJ2-7): GAGVSQSPSNKVTEKGKDVELRCDPISGHTALYWYRQSLGQGLEFLIYFQGNSAPDKSGLPSDRFSAERTGGSVSTLTIQRTQQEDSAVYLCASSLTSGGYEQYFGPGTRLTVT.

CDR3 sequence: CASSLVGGRNTEAFF. CDR3 DNA sequence: TGTGCCAGCAGCTTAGTTGGGGGGCGGAACACTGAAGCTTTCTTT. The V gene is TRBV7-9, the J gene TRBJ1-1, with a possible D match to TRBD1 (6 bases). Trimming took 1 base from V and 1 from J, leaving 10 bases between them. The CDR3 runs 15 residues. Germline V lookup: CDR1 SEHNR, CDR2 FQNEAQ (reference sequence).

In nucleotides, the CDR3 is TGTGCCAGCAGTTCCCCCGGATGGGGGAGGGAGACCCAGTACTTC. Residues: CASSSPGWGRETQYF. The rearrangement joins TRBV28 to TRBJ2-5, with D tentatively TRBD2 (6 bases). The CDR3 has 15 amino acids. Trimming took 4 bases from V and 5 from J, leaving 17 bases between them. The germline V gene encodes CDR1 MDHEN and CDR2 SYDVKM.

The V and J genes are TRBV29-1 and TRBJ1-2, with no clear D. Germline V gene sequence: CDR1 SQVTM, CDR2 ANQGSEA. The CDR3 loop spans 12 amino acids. The V gene lost 3 bases and the J gene lost 2 bases, with 7 bases spanning the gap. As DNA, the CDR3 is TGCAGCGTTGATACAGAAAACTATGGCTACACCTTC. Encoded protein: CSVDTENYGYTF.

The chain carries TRBV5-4 and TRBJ1-6; D gene uncertain. There are 12 residues in the CDR3. Germline lookup yields CDR1 SGHNT and CDR2 YYREEE (reference sequence). Trimming pared 4 bases from V and 9 bases from J, leaving 8 bases between. CDR3 region: CASSRPGSPLHF. As DNA, the CDR3 is TGTGCCAGCAGCAGACCTGGTTCACCCCTCCACTTT.

CDR3 sequence (DNA): TGTGCCAGCACACCCTCGGGGGCGGGAGCCTACGAGCAGTACTTC. Amino acid sequence: CASTPSGAGAYEQYF. The chain employs TRBV4-2 and TRBJ2-7, with D tentatively TRBD2 (7 bases). Germline V gene lookup returns CDR1 LGHNA and CDR2 YNFKEQ. The V end lost 7 bases, the J end lost 2 bases, and 18 bases lay between the germline ends. This CDR3 contains 15 residues.

The genes are TRBV27 and TRBJ2-5; 7 bases align to TRBD1. The CDR3 is made up of 11 amino acids. Germline V gene sequence: CDR1 MNHEY, CDR2 SMNVEV (reference sequence). The J segment lost 3 bases and the V segment lost 9 bases, leaving 1 base of the junction unmatched. CDR3 coding DNA: TGTGCCAGTGGACAGGAAGAGACCCAGTACTTC. This encodes CASGQEETQYF.

The genes are TRBV5-1 and TRBJ2-1; 9 nucleotides match TRBD2. The ends lost 0 bases at V and 9 bases at J; junction bases unmatched: 4. Per the germline V gene, CDR1 is SGHRS and CDR2 is YFSETQ. The length of the CDR3 is 14 residues. The CDR3 DNA follows: TGCGCCAGCAGCTTGGTAGCGGGAGCCCCTGAGCAGTTCTTC. It translates to CASSLVAGAPEQFF.

The CDR3 DNA sequence: TGTGCCAGCACCTTTGCAGGGAATTCCTATGGCTACACCTTC. As protein: CASTFAGNSYGYTF. The chain employs TRBV28 and TRBJ1-2, with D possibly TRBD1 on 5 matching bases. Germline V gene lookup returns CDR1 MDHEN and CDR2 SYDVKM. This CDR3 is built from 14 residues. Deletions cut 7 bases from V and 4 bases from J, with 16 bases between.

The chain uses TRBV5-1 and TRBJ2-5; possibly TRBD2 for D (6 bases). There are 15 residues in the CDR3. Trimming stripped 4 bases from V and 6 bases from J, with 19 bases between. Germline-derived CDR1 and CDR2 are SGHRS and YFSETQ. The CDR3 spells CASSPRSEGLKTQYF. The CDR3 nucleotides are TGCGCCAGCAGCCCCCGGTCGGAGGGTTTAAAGACCCAGTACTTC.

This chain connects TRBV6-5 to TRBJ1-2, with D unclear. The CDR3 consists of 16 residues. The V end lost 3 bases, the J end lost 7 bases, and 21 bases lay between the germline ends. Germline CDR1 MNHEY, CDR2 SVGAGI. This chain's CDR3 is CASSYVWNRLGGGYTF. DNA of the CDR3: TGTGCCAGCAGTTATGTATGGAATAGGCTGGGTGGTGGCTACACCTTC.

This chain uses TRBV9 with TRBJ1-2, with D perhaps TRBD1 (6 bases). Germline lookup yields CDR1 SGDLS and CDR2 YYNGEE. The CDR3 contains 15 residues. V was shortened by 0 bases and J by 2 bases, with 11 bases between the two germline ends. The CDR3 sequence is CASSVAGQGNYGYTF. DNA for the CDR3: TGTGCCAGCAGCGTAGCAGGTCAGGGGAACTATGGCTACACCTTC.

The chain links TRBV30 to TRBJ1-3; the D is unclear. The CDR3 is made up of 16 amino acids. Deletions cut 8 bases from V and 1 base from J, with 21 bases between. Germline-derived CDR1 and CDR2 are GTSNPN and SVGIG (reference sequence). Here the CDR3 reads CAPIYGASGSGNTIYF. CDR3 coding DNA: TGTGCCCCCATTTATGGTGCTAGTGGGTCTGGAAACACCATATATTTT. Combining the CDR3 with reference TRBV30 and TRBJ1-3 gives the whole variable domain SQTIHQWPATLVQPVGSPLSLECTVEGTSNPNLYWYRQAAGRGLQLLFYSVGIGQISSEVPQNLSASRPQDRQFILSSKKLLLSDSGFYLCAPIYGASGSGNTIYFGEGSWLTVV.

The chain joins TRBV9 to TRBJ2-1; D could derive from TRBD1 or TRBD2 (5 bases each). The CDR3 loop spans 18 amino acids. CDR1 is SGDLS and CDR2 is YYNGEE in the germline V gene. Trimming took 0 bases from V and 0 from J, leaving 16 bases between them. CDR3 in amino acids: CASSVATGRMSSYNEQFF. The CDR3 bases are TGTGCCAGCAGCGTAGCTACGGGACGGATGAGCTCCTACAATGAGCAGTTCTTC.

The gene calls are TRBV13 and TRBJ2-7; possibly TRBD1 for D (6 bases). Per the germline V gene, CDR1 is PRHDT and CDR2 is FYEKMQ (reference sequence). V lost 4 bases and J lost 9, with 19 bases in between. This CDR3 spans 14 amino acids. The CDR3 coding sequence is TGTGCCAGCAGCTCCAGCAGGGGATCTACGAGGCAGTACTTC. Its protein is CASSSSRGSTRQYF.

The J gene is TRBJ2-7, the V gene TRBV27; the match to TRBD1 covers 10 bases. Germline trimming cut 5 bases from V and 2 bases from J; bases unmatched to any gene: 6. Germline V gene sequence: CDR1 MNHEY, CDR2 SMNVEV (reference sequence). This CDR3 spans 15 amino acids. The CDR3 DNA sequence: TGTGCCAGCAGTCCACGGACAGGGGGGGCCTACGAGCAGTACTTC. It is translated as CASSPRTGGAYEQYF.